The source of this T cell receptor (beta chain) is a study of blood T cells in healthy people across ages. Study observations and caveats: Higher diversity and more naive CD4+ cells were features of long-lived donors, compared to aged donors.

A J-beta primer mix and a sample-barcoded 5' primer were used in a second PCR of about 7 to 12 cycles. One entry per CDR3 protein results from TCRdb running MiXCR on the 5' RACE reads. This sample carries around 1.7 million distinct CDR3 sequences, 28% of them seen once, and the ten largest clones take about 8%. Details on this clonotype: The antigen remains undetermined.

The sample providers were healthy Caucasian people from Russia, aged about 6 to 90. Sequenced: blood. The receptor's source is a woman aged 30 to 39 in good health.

The CDR3 DNA sequence: TGTGCCAGCGACAGGGCAGACACCGGGGAGCTGTTTTTT. Protein sequence: CASDRADTGELFF. The chain uses TRBV5-5 and TRBJ2-2; TRBD1 matches at 7 bases. V lost 7 bases and J lost 3; bases outside the gene matches: 3. CDR1 is SGHKS, CDR2 YYEKEE, per germline (reference sequence). This CDR3 contains 13 residues. The full variable domain, in which reference TRBV5-5 and TRBJ2-2 provide the parts outside the CDR3, is DAGVTQSPTHLIKTRGQQVTLRCSPISGHKSVSWYQQVLGQGPQFIFQYYEKEERGRGNFPDRFSARQFPNYSSELNVNALLLGDSALYLCASDRADTGELFFGEGSRLTVL.